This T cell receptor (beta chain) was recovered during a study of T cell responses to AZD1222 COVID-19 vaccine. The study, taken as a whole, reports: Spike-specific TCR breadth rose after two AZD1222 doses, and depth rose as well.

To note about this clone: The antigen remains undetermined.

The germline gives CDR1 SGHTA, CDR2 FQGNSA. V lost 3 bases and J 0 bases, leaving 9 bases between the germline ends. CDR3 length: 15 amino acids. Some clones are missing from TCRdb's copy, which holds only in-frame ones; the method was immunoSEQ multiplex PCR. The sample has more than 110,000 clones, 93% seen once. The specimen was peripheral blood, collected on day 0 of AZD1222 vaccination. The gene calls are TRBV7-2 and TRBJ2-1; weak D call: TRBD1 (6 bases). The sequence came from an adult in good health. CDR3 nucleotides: TGTGCCAGCAGCTTGGACAGTAGCTCCTACAATGAGCAGTTCTTC. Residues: CASSLDSSSYNEQFF.